This T cell receptor (beta chain) appears in the sequencing data of a study of control samples from healthy donors and cancer patients. Produced via immunoSEQ multiplex PCR; TCRdb's table is partial and in-frame only. Among about 54,000 clones listed, 95% to 97% were seen once. This CDR3 is built from 15 residues. V lost 6 bases to trimming and J lost 1 base; unmatched junction nucleotides: 5. Looked up from germline, CDR1 is LNHDA and CDR2 is SQIVND (reference sequence). This TCR was recovered from a woman younger than 45 in good health. The specimen sequenced was blood. The J gene is TRBJ1-1, the V gene TRBV19; 10 bases match TRBD1. The CDR3 protein is CASSIRQGANTEAFF. DNA for the CDR3: TGTGCCAGTAGCATAAGACAGGGGGCGAACACTGAAGCTTTCTTT.